This TCR beta chain was recorded in a study of cytomegalovirus exposure and HLA in healthy donors. Primers included in the PCR were 60 Vbeta and 13 Jbeta primers. The protocol was immunoSEQ multiplex PCR, while the TCRdb copy is restricted to in-frame clones and leaves out a portion. The sample lists 200,000 or so clones; more than 75% were seen once. Per germline, CDR1 ENHRY and CDR2 SYGVKD. J was trimmed by 4 bases and V by 6 bases; bases with no gene match: 7. This CDR3 has 17 residues. The sequenced sample was PBMCs. This clonotype originated in a woman aged 45 to 65 in good health and CMV-seropositive. This chain uses TRBV10-3 with TRBJ2-2; 14 nucleotides align to TRBD2. DNA for the CDR3: TGTGCCATCAGACCGGGACTAGCGGGAGAAGGCACCGGGGAGCTGTTTTTT. This codes for CAIRPGLAGEGTGELFF.